Listed here is a single TCR beta chain. CDR3 length: 14 amino acids. CDR1 and CDR2 from the germline V gene are MNHEY and SVGAGI. Trimming took 5 bases from V and 6 from J, leaving 15 bases between them. This sample is part of a study of shared clonotypes between healthy human individuals. TCRdb's table, derived via immunoSEQ multiplex PCR, lists solely in-frame clones and lacks some. Among approximately 2.1 million clones listed, roughly 93% were seen once. The chain joins TRBV6-5 to TRBJ2-3; D is perhaps TRBD1 or TRBD2 (5 bases each). The sequenced material came from naive CD4+ T cells from PBMCs. The subset is: CD45RA+ positively selected. This TCR was sampled from a man aged 18 to 29 in good health. Some clones in this sample may be carry-over from other donors' samples. Written as DNA, the CDR3 is TGTGCCAGCAGTCTCTCTCCGGGGACGGATACGCAGTATTTT. Residues: CASSLSPGTDTQYF.